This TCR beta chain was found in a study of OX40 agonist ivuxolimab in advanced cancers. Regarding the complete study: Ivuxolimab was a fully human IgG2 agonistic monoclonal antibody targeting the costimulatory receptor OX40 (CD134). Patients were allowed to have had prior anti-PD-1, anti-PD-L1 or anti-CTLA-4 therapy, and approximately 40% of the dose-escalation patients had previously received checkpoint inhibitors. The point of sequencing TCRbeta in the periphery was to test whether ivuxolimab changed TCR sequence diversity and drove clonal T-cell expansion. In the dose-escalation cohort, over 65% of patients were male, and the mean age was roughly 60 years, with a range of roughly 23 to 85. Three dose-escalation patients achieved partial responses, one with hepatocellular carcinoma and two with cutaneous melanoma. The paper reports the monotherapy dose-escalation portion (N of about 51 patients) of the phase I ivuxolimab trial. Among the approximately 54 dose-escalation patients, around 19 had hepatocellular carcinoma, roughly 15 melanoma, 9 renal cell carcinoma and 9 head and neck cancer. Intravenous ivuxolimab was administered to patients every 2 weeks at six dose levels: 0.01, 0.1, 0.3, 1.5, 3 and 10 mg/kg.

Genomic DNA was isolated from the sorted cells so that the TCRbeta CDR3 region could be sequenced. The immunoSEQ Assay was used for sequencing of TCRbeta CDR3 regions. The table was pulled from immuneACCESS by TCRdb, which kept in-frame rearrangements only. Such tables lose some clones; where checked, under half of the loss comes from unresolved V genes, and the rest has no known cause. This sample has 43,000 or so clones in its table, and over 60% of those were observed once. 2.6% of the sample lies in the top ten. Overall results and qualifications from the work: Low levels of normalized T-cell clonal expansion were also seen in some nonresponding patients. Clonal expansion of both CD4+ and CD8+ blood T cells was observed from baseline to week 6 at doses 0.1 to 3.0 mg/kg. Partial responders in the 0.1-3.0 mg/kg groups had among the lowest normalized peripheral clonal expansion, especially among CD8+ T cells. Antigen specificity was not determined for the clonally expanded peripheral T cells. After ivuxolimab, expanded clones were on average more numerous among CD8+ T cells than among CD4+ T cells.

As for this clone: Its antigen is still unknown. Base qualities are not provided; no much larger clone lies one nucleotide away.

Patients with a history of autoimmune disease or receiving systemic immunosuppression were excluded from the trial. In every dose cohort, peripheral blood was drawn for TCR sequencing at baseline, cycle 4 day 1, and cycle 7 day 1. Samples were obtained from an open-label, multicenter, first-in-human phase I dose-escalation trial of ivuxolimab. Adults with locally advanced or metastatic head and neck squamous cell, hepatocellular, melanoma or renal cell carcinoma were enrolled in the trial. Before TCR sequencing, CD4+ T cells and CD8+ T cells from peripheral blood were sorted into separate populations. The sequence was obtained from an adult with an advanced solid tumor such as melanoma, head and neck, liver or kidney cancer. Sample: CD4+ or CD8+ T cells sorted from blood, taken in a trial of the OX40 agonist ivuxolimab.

The nucleotides read TGCGCCAGCAGCCAAGTCCGGATTAATGAAAAACTGTTTTTT. Translated, this gives CASSQVRINEKLFF. The sequence is built from TRBV4-1 and TRBJ1-4; no D gene can be assigned with confidence. V loses 1 base of germline sequence and J loses 4 bases, and the interval between the two ends is 7 bases. The CDR3 contains 14 residues, cysteine and phenylalanine counted. Only the CDR3 DNA is retained, 42 bases long and in frame from the first base. According to the germline V gene, CDR1 reads MGHRA and CDR2 reads YSYEKL.